This record covers a single TCR beta chain. Germline V gene data show CDR1 as LNHDA and CDR2 as SQIVND (reference sequence). The CDR3 is 12 residues long. The V end lost 6 bases, the J end lost 3 bases, and 9 bases lay between the germline ends. Clones were read by immunoSEQ multiplex PCR, and TCRdb kept only the in-frame ones, dropping some. This sample has roughly 180,000 clones, with less than 85% found just once. The data originate from a study of blood T cell repertoires in COVID-19. This clonotype was sampled from a man in his 60s who had recovered from COVID-19. Specimen: PBMCs or T cells enriched from blood (not recorded which). This sequence joins TRBV19 and TRBJ2-7, with D unclear. CDR3 sequence (DNA): TGTGCCAGTAGGACCGCAGGCTACGAGCAGTACTTC. It encodes CASRTAGYEQYF.